The T cell receptor beta chain described here comes from a study of human T cells and chemical hapten exposure. As for the study in general: Investigators sensitized approximately 2 cm by approximately 2 cm of upper inner arm skin with 2% DPC. Notes on the study in general: DPC sensitization left the count of TCRs above 1 in 1000 unchanged. Controls had significantly fewer large CDR3 similarity clusters than were formed by expanded TCRs.

This CDR3 region has 14 residues. V was trimmed by 1 base and J by 5 bases, leaving 12 bases between them. Germline V gene lookup returns CDR1 LGHDT and CDR2 YNNKEL (reference sequence). The time point denotes: pre-sensitization, week 0. The sample's treatment: therapeutic diphenylcyclopropenone sensitization with weekly scalp DPC. In regard to this clonotype: Its antigen remains unidentified.

MiXCR, applied by TCRdb to the RACE reads, yields one record per CDR3 protein. The repertoire holds roughly 38,000 distinct CDR3 sequences, with around 12% as singletons. The TCR was taken from a woman aged 25 to 39 with alopecia areata. Some clones in this sample may be carry-over from other donors' samples. The chain uses TRBV3-1 and TRBJ2-7, with D tentatively TRBD2 (5 bases). The source material was whole blood, sampled in connection with sensitization to the hapten diphenylcyclopropenone (DPC). For the CDR3, the DNA is TGTGCCAGCAGCCAAGGCAGCGGTCAGAACGAGCAGTACTTC. Its translation is CASSQGSGQNEQYF.